This T cell receptor beta chain was identified in a study of shared clonotypes between healthy human individuals. General study findings and limits: The four-donor shared clonotypes exceeded non-shared clonotypes in generation probability, with non-shared ones scoring lower. Memory subsets generally showed lower estimated richness than naive subsets.

Only one count was recorded for this clone. Its specificity is not known. Splitting of each subset's genomic DNA was done evenly across several immunoSEQ plates. Clones were sequenced by immunoSEQ multiplex PCR, and TCRdb holds only the in-frame ones, with some missing. Of a few million clones listed, roughly 93% are singletons. Sequenced input: naive CD4+ T cells from PBMCs. Subset of the sample: CD45RA+ positively selected. This receptor was taken from a man aged 18 to 29 in good health. Some clones in this sample may be carry-over from other donors' samples.

The CDR3 nucleotides are TGTGCCAGCAGCGTAGGGCTGGGACTAGCTTTACCCTATGGGGATACGCAGTATTTT. It translates to CASSVGLGLALPYGDTQYF. The chain has TRBV9 and TRBJ2-3; TRBD2 aligns across 9 bases. Germline lookup yields CDR1 SGDLS and CDR2 YYNGEE. V lost 0 bases and J lost 6; bases outside the gene matches: 17. This CDR3 is 19 amino acids long.